This entry concerns a single TCR beta chain. There is no known antigen for this receptor. No much larger clonotype is one base removed from it; base qualities were not supplied. The sample is drawn from a study of CD4+ T cells in melanoma (dated by TCRdb to between 2022 and 2023). With respect to the entire study: The study examined neoantigen-specific CD4+ T cells in human melanoma.

Summary of the overall study and its limitations: Neoantigen-specific CD4+ T cells were reported to be correlated with the function of CD8+ T cells, macrophages and B cells. According to the report, neoantigen-specific CD4+ T cells in melanoma displayed diverse differentiation states.

The donors were melanoma patients. The library was produced with the immunoSEQ multiplex PCR assay. What TCRdb holds here is the immuneACCESS table cut down to in-frame rearrangements. Part of the clones is not present; checked against another copy, under half of the missing clones reflect an unresolved V gene, and the others are unexplained. Counted in this sample were about 140,000 clones; over 90% of them appeared once. The top ten clonotypes cover approximately 1.4% of the sample. The sequence came from a human donor with melanoma.

The CDR3 in this case is CASSLDRVGGYTF. The sequenced DNA is TGTGCCAGCAGCTTGGACAGGGTAGGTGGCTACACCTTC. The V and J segments used are TRBV5-4 and TRBJ1-2; perhaps TRBD1 is the D gene, with 6 bases matching. The CDR3 starts with the cysteine, ends with the phenylalanine, and has 13 residues. The sequence is cut down to CDR3 DNA, 39 bases in frame from base 1. V is pared back by 0 bases and J by 7 bases, with 10 bases lying between the germline termini. The germline V gene (reference sequence) gives CDR1 as SGHNT and CDR2 as YYREEE.